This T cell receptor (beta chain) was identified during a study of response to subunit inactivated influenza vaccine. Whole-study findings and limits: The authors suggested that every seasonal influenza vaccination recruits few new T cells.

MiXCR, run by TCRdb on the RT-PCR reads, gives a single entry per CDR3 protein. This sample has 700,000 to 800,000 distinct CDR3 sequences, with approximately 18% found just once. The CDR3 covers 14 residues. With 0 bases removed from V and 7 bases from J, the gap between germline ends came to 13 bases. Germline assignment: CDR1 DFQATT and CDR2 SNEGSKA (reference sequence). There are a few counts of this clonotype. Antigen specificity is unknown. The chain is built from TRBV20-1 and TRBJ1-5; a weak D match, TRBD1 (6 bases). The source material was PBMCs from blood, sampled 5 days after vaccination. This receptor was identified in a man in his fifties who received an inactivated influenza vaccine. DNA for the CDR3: TGCAGTGCTAGAGAGACGGGGGCACGCCAGCCCCAGCATTTT. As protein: CSARETGARQPQHF.